What follows are 7 T cell receptor beta chains derived from one specimen sequenced in a study of T cell repertoires in cytomegalovirus infection. TCRdb ran MiXCR on the reads and lists one entry per CDR3 protein. The sample holds about 76,000 distinct CDR3 sequences, around 3.4% seen once. The specimen sequenced was PBMCs. These receptors were collected from a human donor in good health (CMV status not recorded). Some clones in this sample may be carry-over from other donors' samples.

This clonotype was seen repeatedly, ten times or more. The gene calls are TRBV5-4 and TRBJ1-3, with D possibly TRBD1 on 6 matching bases. V was clipped by 3 bases and J by 2 bases, with 9 bases between them. This CDR3 has 14 amino acids. Germline CDR1 is SGHNT and CDR2 is YYREEE (reference sequence). DNA of the CDR3: TGTGCCAGCAGCTCAGGGGAGCCTGGAAACACCATATATTTT. It specifies CASSSGEPGNTIYF.

This clonotype was observed many times. CDR3 coding DNA: TGCAGTGCGGAGAGGACGGCCGCTAACTATGGCTACACCTTC. It specifies CSAERTAANYGYTF. The chain is built from TRBV20-1 and TRBJ1-2; no definite D call. This CDR3 comprises 14 residues. Germline CDR1 and CDR2: DFQATT and SNEGSKA (reference sequence). V was shortened by 6 bases and J by 0 bases, with 14 bases between the two germline ends.

This clonotype showed up many times. The chain uses TRBV11-2 and TRBJ2-6; no reliable D call. The V gene lost 0 bases and the J gene lost 8 bases, with 5 bases spanning the gap. Germline V CDR1 and CDR2: SGHAT, FQNNGV. This CDR3 region has 13 residues. Here the CDR3 reads CASSLEVTNVLTF. As DNA, the CDR3 is TGTGCCAGCAGCTTAGAAGTGACCAACGTCCTGACTTTC.

At least ten counts were recorded for this clonotype. V is TRBV3-1 and J is TRBJ1-5; 7 bases agree with TRBD1. The CDR3 is made up of 17 amino acids. Trimming removed 8 bases from V and 2 bases from J; junction bases left unmatched: 15. Germline CDR1 LGHDT, CDR2 YNNKEL (reference sequence). The CDR3 sequence: CASPTGQEGEGNQPQHF. As DNA, the CDR3 is TGTGCCAGCCCCACCGGACAGGAGGGAGAGGGCAATCAGCCCCAGCATTTT. Filled out from reference TRBV3-1 and TRBJ1-5, the complete variable domain reads DTAVSQTPKYLVTQMGNDKSIKCEQNLGHDTMYWYKQDSKKFLKIMFSYNNKELIINETVPNRFSPKSPDKAHLNLHINSLELGDSAVYFCASPTGQEGEGNQPQHFGDGTRLSIL.

This clonotype came up a few times. J is TRBJ1-6 and V is TRBV9, with D possibly being TRBD1 (6 bases). V lost 4 bases and J 7 bases, leaving 12 bases between the germline ends. The CDR3 runs to 14 residues. Per germline, CDR1 SGDLS and CDR2 YYNGEE. The CDR3 DNA sequence: TGTGCCAGCAGCCCTCAGGGGACAAATTCACCCCTCCACTTT. Amino acid sequence: CASSPQGTNSPLHF.

This clonotype was detected ten times or more. The rearrangement links TRBV6-6 to TRBJ2-7, with a weak D call TRBD1 (6 bases). The CDR3 runs 13 residues. CDR1 and CDR2 (germline): MNHNY, SVGAGI (reference sequence). V lost 3 bases and J 5 bases, leaving 11 bases between the germline ends. The CDR3 nucleotides read TGTGCCAGCAGTTATTCCGGGACACACGAGCAGTACTTC. It yields the protein CASSYSGTHEQYF.

This clonotype was seen once. The rearrangement uses TRBV6-1 and TRBJ1-5, with D unresolved. Trimming took 8 bases from V and 1 from J, leaving 9 bases between them. CDR3 length: 13 amino acids. CDR1 and CDR2 from the germline V gene are MNHNS and SASEGT. The CDR3 region is CASLDLSNQPQHF. DNA of the CDR3: TGTGCCAGCCTCGACCTGAGCAATCAGCCCCAGCATTTT.